A single sample is the source of the 32 T cell receptor beta chains below, sequenced in a study of shared clonotypes between healthy human individuals. Libraries were prepared by immunoSEQ multiplex PCR; TCRdb keeps only in-frame clonotypes and omits some of them. The sample records about 2.2 million clones, approximately 94% being singletons. It was CD45RO-negative cells, positively selected for CCR7, that made up naive CD8 cells, with terminally differentiated effector memory CD45RA+ cells excluded. Sample: naive CD8+ T cells from PBMCs. These receptors all come from a man aged 18 to 29 in good health. Some clones in this sample may be carry-over from other donors' samples.

The V and J genes are TRBV5-1 and TRBJ2-5; 9 nucleotides agree with TRBD2. The J call may be faulty, since TRBJ2-7 better matches the DNA end. The CDR3 extends over 15 amino acids. Germline V gene data show CDR1 as SGHRS and CDR2 as YFSETQ. CDR3 bases: TGCGCCAGCAGCTCCCTAGCGGGAATACGACACGAGCAGTACTTC. Translating gives CASSSLAGIRHEQYF.

This chain joins TRBV25-1 and TRBJ2-3, with TRBD2 as a possible D gene (6 bases). Trimming took 10 bases from V and 1 from J, leaving 24 bases between them. Germline V lookup: CDR1 MGHDK, CDR2 SYGVNS. CDR3 length equals 17 residues. The CDR3 region has the DNA TGTGCCATCACATCAAGAGGAGGGCGGACCCGCACAGATACGCAGTATTTT. This gives the protein CAITSRGGRTRTDTQYF. Full variable domain (remainder filled in from reference TRBV25-1 and TRBJ2-3): EADIYQTPRYLVIGTGKKITLECSQTMGHDKMYWYQQDPGMELHLIHYSYGVNSTEKGDLSSESTVSRIRTEHFPLTLESARPSHTSQYLCAITSRGGRTRTDTQYFGPGTRLTVL.

J is TRBJ2-3 and V is TRBV13; 10 bases line up with TRBD2. V trimming: 2 bases; J trimming: 2 bases; junction bases outside the gene matches: 13. Germline V gene lookup returns CDR1 PRHDT and CDR2 FYEKMQ (reference sequence). This CDR3 contains 19 residues. This CDR3 reads CASSLISWLAGDLTDTQYF. The CDR3 DNA reads as TGTGCCAGCAGCTTAATTTCGTGGCTAGCGGGAGACCTCACAGATACGCAGTATTTT.

The V call is TRBV15, the J call TRBJ2-5; D gene unclear. Germline CDR1 reads LNHNV; CDR2 reads YYDKDF (reference sequence). This CDR3 spans 14 amino acids. Trimming cost V 0 bases and J 5 bases, with 10 bases left between them. The CDR3 nucleotides read TGTGCCACCAGCAGAGACGACGAAACGGAGACCCAGTACTTC. This codes for CATSRDDETETQYF.

This clone was recorded once. The rearrangement uses TRBV15 and TRBJ2-7; 12 positions match TRBD2. Germline lookup yields CDR1 LNHNV and CDR2 YYDKDF (reference sequence). The CDR3 is made up of 17 amino acids. After removal of 3 bases from V and 2 bases from J, the junction contained 8 bases not matched to a gene. The CDR3 nucleotides are TGTGCCACCAGCAGGGGGGACCTAGCGGGAGGGCCCTACGAGCAGTACTTC. It encodes CATSRGDLAGGPYEQYF.

V and J are TRBV5-1 and TRBJ2-5; perhaps TRBD2 as D (5 bases). CDR1 and CDR2 from the germline V gene are SGHRS and YFSETQ. This CDR3 comprises 13 residues. With 4 bases removed from V and 9 bases from J, the gap between germline ends came to 16 bases. The CDR3 protein is CASSQAADGPQYF. The CDR3 coding sequence is TGCGCCAGCAGCCAAGCGGCGGATGGGCCCCAGTACTTC.

This chain connects TRBV4-1 to TRBJ2-1; TRBD2 aligns across 12 bases. After removal of 4 bases from V and 9 bases from J, the junction contained 7 bases not matched to a gene. In germline, CDR1 is MGHRA, CDR2 YSYEKL. The CDR3 consists of 15 residues. This CDR3 is CASSLLAGGPGEQFF. CDR3 DNA sequence: TGCGCCAGCAGCCTCCTAGCGGGAGGGCCGGGTGAGCAGTTCTTC.

The CDR3 bases are TGTGCCAGCAGCCCCGGACTAGCGGGGCCCACAGATACGCAGTATTTT. It yields the protein CASSPGLAGPTDTQYF. The chain employs TRBV28 and TRBJ2-3, with TRBD2 matching over 12 bases. Germline V gene data show CDR1 as MDHEN and CDR2 as SYDVKM. With 6 bases clipped from V and 2 bases from J, the junction kept 6 bases outside the gene matches. The CDR3 loop spans 16 amino acids.

This clone was recorded only once. This chain uses TRBV29-1 with TRBJ2-5; 7 bases match TRBD2. V trimming: 5 bases; J trimming: 0 bases; junction bases outside the gene matches: 3. CDR1 and CDR2 (germline): SQVTM, ANQGSEA. This CDR3 spans 13 amino acids. CDR3 loop: CSVILADQETQYF. The CDR3 region has the DNA TGCAGCGTTATCCTAGCGGACCAAGAGACCCAGTACTTC.

About this clone itself: Other DNA sequences in this sample translate to the same CDR3. The genes are TRBV19 and TRBJ2-7; D is undetermined. Germline lookup yields CDR1 LNHDA and CDR2 SQIVND (reference sequence). There are 13 residues in the CDR3. V gave up 5 bases and J gave up 0 bases, with 8 bases separating them. The CDR3 here is CASSGQDSYEQYF. CDR3 DNA sequence: TGTGCCAGTAGTGGGCAGGACTCCTACGAGCAGTACTTC.

J is TRBJ1-2 and V is TRBV2; D ambiguous. Germline V gene data show CDR1 as SNHLY and CDR2 as FYNNEI. Trimming took off 7 bases at V and 2 bases at J, with 11 bases between the two ends. The CDR3 is 13 amino acids. CDR3 nucleotide sequence: TGTGCCAGCATACCATTAGGGAACTATGGCTACACCTTC. It codes for CASIPLGNYGYTF.

The chain uses TRBV9 and TRBJ2-5, with unresolved D. The CDR3 extends over 12 amino acids. CDR1 SGDLS and CDR2 YYNGEE come from the germline V gene. Trimming removed 3 bases at V and 1 base at J, with 4 bases between. The CDR3 nucleotides read TGTGCCAGCAGCGCATCCCAAGAGACCCAGTACTTC. Translation: CASSASQETQYF.

This chain joins TRBV27 and TRBJ2-7; D gene unclear. There are 13 residues in the CDR3. The germline V gene encodes CDR1 MNHEY and CDR2 SMNVEV (reference sequence). The V end was cut by 2 bases, the J end by 5 bases, with 10 bases between. For the CDR3, the DNA is TGTGCCAGCAGTTTAGATAGGGTACACGAGCAGTACTTC. Its protein is CASSLDRVHEQYF.

This clone was recorded only once. The chain carries TRBV10-3 and TRBJ2-1; a possible D gene is TRBD1 (6 bases). CDR1 and CDR2 from the germline V gene are ENHRY and SYGVKD. Trimming left V 1 base short and J 6 bases short, with 13 bases between. The CDR3 totals 15 residues. CDR3 bases: TGTGCCATCAGTGAGTATCGGACAGATACCAATGAGCAGTTCTTC. It yields the protein CAISEYRTDTNEQFF.

V usage is TRBV9 and J usage is TRBJ2-1, with D hard to call. Germline lookup yields CDR1 SGDLS and CDR2 YYNGEE. The CDR3 covers 14 residues. Trimming shortened V by 0 bases and J by 4 bases, and 8 bases separated the two germline ends. The CDR3, as DNA: TGTGCCAGCAGCGTAGGAGGCAAATACAATGAGCAGTTCTTC. Amino acid sequence: CASSVGGKYNEQFF.

The V and J genes are TRBV9 and TRBJ2-7; no reliable D call. The CDR3 loop spans 15 amino acids. V was cut by 4 bases and J by 0 bases, with 14 bases left in between. Germline assignment: CDR1 SGDLS and CDR2 YYNGEE. The CDR3 loop reads CASSPRSMGSYEQYF. The CDR3 DNA sequence: TGTGCCAGCAGCCCCCGGAGTATGGGCTCCTACGAGCAGTACTTC. The whole variable domain, remainder taken from reference TRBV9 and TRBJ2-7, is DSGVTQTPKHLITATGQRVTLRCSPRSGDLSVYWYQQSLDQGLQFLIQYYNGEERAKGNILERFSAQQFPDLHSELNLSSLELGDSALYFCASSPRSMGSYEQYFGPGTRLTVT.

V is TRBV6-5 and J is TRBJ2-7; D is perhaps TRBD2 (6 bases). The germline gives CDR1 MNHEY, CDR2 SVGAGI. There are 14 residues in the CDR3. V was trimmed by 4 bases and J by 3 bases, leaving 13 bases between them. CDR3 sequence reads: CASSSGLRIYEQYF. The CDR3 nucleotides read TGTGCCAGCAGTTCGGGACTCAGGATCTACGAGCAGTACTTC.

This clone has a single count. V is TRBV11-2 and J is TRBJ2-1; D is undetermined. V lost 1 base, J lost 10 bases, and 17 bases lay in between. Germline CDR1 SGHAT, CDR2 FQNNGV. The CDR3 runs 15 residues. The CDR3, as DNA: TGTGCCAGCAGCTTAGGCCCCAAAGGAGCTAACGAGCAGTTCTTC. It translates to CASSLGPKGANEQFF.

The V and J genes are TRBV28 and TRBJ1-5; D is perhaps TRBD1 (5 bases). V shed 6 bases and J shed 2 bases, with 8 bases lying between them. Looked up from germline, CDR1 is MDHEN and CDR2 is SYDVKM. This CDR3 has 13 amino acids. The CDR3 DNA reads TGTGCCAGCAGGGACACCCGCAATCAGCCCCAGCATTTT. Amino acids: CASRDTRNQPQHF.

This clone has more than one count but fewer than ten. The genes are TRBV9 and TRBJ1-2; D remains ambiguous. CDR1 SGDLS and CDR2 YYNGEE come from the germline V gene. The CDR3 runs 14 residues. V lost 1 base and J lost 8, with 15 bases in between. This CDR3 is CASSVWESPGGYTF. The CDR3 region has the DNA TGTGCCAGCAGCGTATGGGAGTCCCCCGGGGGCTACACCTTC.

V is TRBV5-6 and J is TRBJ2-7; 10 bases are shared with TRBD1. The CDR3 totals 14 residues. Germline V gene sequence: CDR1 SGHDT, CDR2 YYEEEE. The trim removed 5 bases at V and 5 bases at J, leaving 7 bases unmatched. The CDR3 nucleotides read TGTGCCAGCAGGCGGACAGGGGGTCGCAACGAGCAGTACTTC. This gives the protein CASRRTGGRNEQYF. Using reference TRBV5-6 and TRBJ2-7 for the parts outside the CDR3, the full variable domain is DAGVTQSPTHLIKTRGQQVTLRCSPKSGHDTVSWYQQALGQGPQFIFQYYEEEERQRGNFPDRFSGHQFPNYSSELNVNALLLGDSALYLCASRRTGGRNEQYFGPGTRLTVT.

The chain carries TRBV30 and TRBJ2-1, with a weak D call TRBD1 (5 bases). V was cut by 1 base and J by 6 bases, with 19 bases left in between. Germline CDR1 reads GTSNPN; CDR2 reads SVGIG (reference sequence). The CDR3 has 16 residues. CDR3 DNA: TGTGCCTGGAGTGCCGACAGCGCTCCTCAATTCAATGAGCAGTTCTTC. Its translation is CAWSADSAPQFNEQFF.

The J gene is TRBJ2-1, the V gene TRBV7-8; D uncertain. Looked up from germline, CDR1 is SGHVS and CDR2 is FQNEAQ. This CDR3 comprises 12 residues. V lost 11 bases to trimming and J lost 7 bases, with 15 bases between them. The CDR3 nucleotides read TGTGCCGTTGTAGGAAGGTCAAATGAGCAGTTCTTC. Translated: CAVVGRSNEQFF.

This chain links TRBV5-6 with TRBJ2-2; D is unresolved. This CDR3 region has 12 residues. From germline, CDR1 is SGHDT and CDR2 YYEEEE. The V and J ends lost 1 base and 7 bases respectively, with 5 bases between them. The DNA for the CDR3 is TGTGCCAGCAGCTTGCCGGACGGGGAGCTGTTTTTT. It encodes CASSLPDGELFF.

This chain links TRBV7-9 with TRBJ1-1; 7 nucleotides line up with TRBD1. Germline CDR1 and CDR2: SEHNR and FQNEAQ (reference sequence). Germline trimming cut 5 bases from V and 5 bases from J; bases unmatched to any gene: 11. The CDR3 runs 15 residues. The CDR3 sequence is CASSPRTGRFTEAFF. In DNA, the CDR3 is TGTGCCAGCAGCCCGAGGACAGGTAGATTTACTGAAGCTTTCTTT.

This rearrangement joins TRBV10-3 to TRBJ1-1; tentatively, D is TRBD1 (5 bases). The CDR3 runs 13 residues. Germline loops: CDR1 ENHRY, CDR2 SYGVKD. V lost 4 bases and J 0 bases, leaving 6 bases between the germline ends. In DNA, the CDR3 is TGTGCCATCAGTGGACAGATGAACACTGAAGCTTTCTTT. As protein: CAISGQMNTEAFF.

The rearrangement links TRBV7-6 to TRBJ2-4; 9 bases are a match to TRBD1. V lost 5 bases, J lost 8 bases, and 7 bases stayed unmatched. CDR1 is SGHVS, CDR2 FNYEAQ, per germline. This CDR3 has 14 residues. CDR3: CASSPDRGSDIQYF. CDR3 nucleotide sequence: TGTGCCAGCAGCCCGGACAGGGGATCGGACATTCAGTACTTC.

The gene calls are TRBV14 and TRBJ2-7; 7 nucleotides align to TRBD1. This CDR3 is 16 amino acids long. V shed 1 base, J shed 1 base, and the junction held 7 bases outside the gene matches. Per the germline V gene, CDR1 is SGHDN and CDR2 is FVKESK. CDR3 protein: CASSQALDRLSYEQYF. The CDR3 coding sequence is TGTGCCAGCAGCCAAGCGCTGGACAGGTTATCCTACGAGCAGTACTTC.

V is TRBV19 and J is TRBJ1-1, with a tentative D call TRBD1 (5 bases). Germline V CDR1 and CDR2: LNHDA, SQIVND (reference sequence). The CDR3 is made up of 13 amino acids. The germline V and J ends were trimmed by 4 bases and 5 bases, with 11 bases remaining between them. CDR3 residues: CASSTNGGTEAFF. The CDR3 DNA reads TGTGCCAGTAGTACCAACGGGGGGACTGAAGCTTTCTTT.

This rearrangement joins TRBV4-1 to TRBJ1-2; D remains ambiguous. The CDR3 sequence is 13 residues long. V gave up 7 bases and J gave up 3 bases, with 12 bases separating them. The germline V gene encodes CDR1 MGHRA and CDR2 YSYEKL. CDR3 sequence reads: CASKPREDYGYTF. Written as DNA, the CDR3 is TGCGCCAGCAAACCCCGGGAGGACTATGGCTACACCTTC.

In the case of this clone: Other DNA sequences within the sample encode an identical CDR3. The chain joins TRBV5-1 to TRBJ2-7; D is ambiguous. The CDR3 spans 13 residues. V was cut by 3 bases and J by 4 bases, with 11 bases left in between. CDR1 is SGHRS, CDR2 YFSETQ, per germline. In DNA, the CDR3 is TGCGCCAGCAGCTCCGGACCGATTTACGAGCAGTACTTC. It encodes CASSSGPIYEQYF.

The chain uses TRBV6-5 and TRBJ2-7; D gene ambiguous. CDR3 size: 14 residues. Trimming cost V 2 bases and J 2 bases, with 10 bases left between them. Germline loops: CDR1 MNHEY, CDR2 SVGAGI. CDR3 nucleotide sequence: TGTGCCAGCAGTTACGGTCAGACCGCCTACGAGCAGTACTTC. This translates into CASSYGQTAYEQYF.